This TCR beta chain was captured in a study of T-cell memory formation after mild COVID-19. As concerns this clonotype: The antigen is undetermined.

Overall study findings and caveats: A balance of CD4 and CD8 characterized clones contracting day 15 to 85, whereas later expanders leaned CD4+. The SARS-CoV-2 specificity of second-wave clones reaching peak at day 37 remained unverified.

TCRdb reprocessed the 5' RACE reads via MiXCR and lists one record per CDR3 protein. The table lists hundreds of thousands of distinct CDR3 sequences, 28% of them singletons. This receptor was identified in an adult woman who had mild COVID-19 (a few samples of this study predate the infection). Cell type and time point are not known. The source material was PBMCs or a T cell subset sorted from them (not recorded which).

The chain's CDR3 is CSVDPAGTTDTQYF. The DNA of the CDR3 is TGCAGCGTTGACCCCGCAGGGACCACAGATACGCAGTATTTT. V and J are TRBV29-1 and TRBJ2-3; D could derive from TRBD1 or TRBD2 (5 bases each). Trimming removed 3 bases at V and 2 bases at J, with 12 bases between. The CDR3 length is 14 residues. Germline V gene sequence: CDR1 SQVTM, CDR2 ANQGSEA.